Below, 30 T cell receptor beta chains from the same sample are listed, as sequenced in a study of CD4 T cells in relation to SARS-CoV-2 and coronaviruses. CD4+ T cells from unexposed donors were obtained before the COVID-19 pandemic (2011-2018). CD4+ T cells were isolated from the cells after roughly 11 days of culture. The assay was immunoSEQ multiplex PCR, and TCRdb's table has in-frame clones only and misses some. The sample carries roughly 16,000 clones, about 77% recorded once. Their target antigens are unknown. The specimen was CD4+ T cells from PBMCs, cultured in vitro. Every receptor here comes from a human donor in good health.

By share of the sample, this clone is large (0.1 to 1%). The rearrangement uses TRBV18 and TRBJ1-1; D unclear. The V and J ends lost 6 bases and 0 bases respectively, with 14 bases between them. Germline V gene lookup returns CDR1 KGHSH and CDR2 LQKENI. The CDR3 totals 15 residues. Here the CDR3 reads CASSLGLSMNTEAFF. DNA for the CDR3: TGTGCCAGCTCCCTCGGGCTTAGTATGAACACTGAAGCTTTCTTT. Variable domain in full (rest from reference TRBV18 and TRBJ1-1): NAGVMQNPRHLVRRRGQEARLRCSPMKGHSHVYWYRQLPEEGLKFMVYLQKENIIDESGMPKERFSAEFPKEGPSILRIQQVVRGDSAAYFCASSLGLSMNTEAFFGQGTRLTVV.

The rearrangement joins TRBV2 to TRBJ2-2, with D unclear. This CDR3 is 15 amino acids long. The germline gives CDR1 SNHLY, CDR2 FYNNEI. With 6 bases removed from V and 1 base from J, the gap between germline ends came to 12 bases. The CDR3 region has the DNA TGTGCCAGCAGCGTCCTAGTGGGGAACACCGGGGAGCTGTTTTTT. Translating gives CASSVLVGNTGELFF. The full variable domain, in which reference TRBV2 and TRBJ2-2 provide the parts outside the CDR3, is EPEVTQTPSHQVTQMGQEVILRCVPISNHLYFYWYRQILGQKVEFLVSFYNNEISEKSEIFDDQFSVERPDGSNFTLKIRSTKLEDSAMYFCASSVLVGNTGELFFGEGSRLTVL.

V usage is TRBV28 and J usage is TRBJ2-3; 7 bases fit TRBD2. J was trimmed by 5 bases and V by 3 bases; bases with no gene match: 8. This CDR3 is built from 15 residues. Looked up from germline, CDR1 is MDHEN and CDR2 is SYDVKM. The CDR3 loop is CASSFLRGGVDTQYF. The DNA for the CDR3 is TGTGCCAGCAGTTTTCTCCGGGGAGGGGTAGATACGCAGTATTTT. The full variable domain, its missing parts supplied by reference TRBV28 and TRBJ2-3, is DVKVTQSSRYLVKRTGEKVFLECVQDMDHENMFWYRQDPGLGLRLIYFSYDVKMKEKGDIPEGYSVSREKKERFSLILESASTNQTSMYLCASSFLRGGVDTQYFGPGTRLTVL.

V usage is TRBV2 and J usage is TRBJ1-4, with D perhaps TRBD1 (5 bases). CDR3 length: 14 residues. Per the germline V gene, CDR1 is SNHLY and CDR2 is FYNNEI. Deletions cut 3 bases from V and 4 bases from J, with 9 bases between. This chain's CDR3 is CASSDGTLNEKLFF. In DNA, the CDR3 is TGTGCCAGCAGTGATGGGACCCTTAATGAAAAACTGTTTTTT. The variable domain in full, completed from reference TRBV2 and TRBJ1-4, reads EPEVTQTPSHQVTQMGQEVILRCVPISNHLYFYWYRQILGQKVEFLVSFYNNEISEKSEIFDDQFSVERPDGSNFTLKIRSTKLEDSAMYFCASSDGTLNEKLFFGSGTQLSVL.

A few counts support this clone. This chain connects TRBV18 to TRBJ2-7; D is uncertain. The CDR3 is made up of 16 amino acids. With 3 bases removed from V and 7 bases from J, the gap between germline ends came to 22 bases. CDR1 is KGHSH, CDR2 LQKENI, per germline. The chain's CDR3 is CASSPKNRVIQGEQYF. The DNA for the CDR3 is TGTGCCAGCTCACCTAAAAACCGGGTCATCCAAGGAGAGCAGTACTTC.

The chain combines TRBV19 with TRBJ2-5; 8 bases match TRBD2. J was trimmed by 5 bases and V by 5 bases; bases with no gene match: 4. The CDR3 is made up of 13 amino acids. Germline CDR1 LNHDA, CDR2 SQIVND (reference sequence). The CDR3 region is CASSSRGGETQYF. The CDR3 nucleotides read TGTGCCAGTAGTTCCCGGGGGGGGGAGACCCAGTACTTC.

The chain employs TRBV3-1 (or the pseudogene TRBV3-2) and TRBJ1-2, with D possibly matching TRBD1 (6 bases). The V end lost 4 bases, the J end lost 5 bases, and 14 bases lay between the germline ends. The germline V gene has CDR1 LGHDT and CDR2 YNNKEL (reference sequence). The CDR3 runs 14 residues. The CDR3 bases are TGTGCCAGCAGCCGTACACAGGGAACATATGGCTACACCTTC. Protein: CASSRTQGTYGYTF.

This clone has a handful of counts. The chain employs TRBV5-4 and TRBJ1-4; D unclear. The germline V gene encodes CDR1 SGHNT and CDR2 YYREEE (reference sequence). The CDR3 loop spans 13 amino acids. Deletions cut 1 base from V and 5 bases from J, with 6 bases between. CDR3 region: CASSLLPNEKLFF. In nucleotides, the CDR3 is TGTGCCAGCAGCTTGCTTCCAAATGAAAAACTGTTTTTT.

CDR3 DNA sequence: TGTGCCAGCAGTTACTCGATAGCGGCTAGCTCCTACAATGAGCAGTTCTTC. Residues: CASSYSIAASSYNEQFF. The rearrangement links TRBV6-2 or TRBV6-3 to TRBJ2-1, with D possibly matching TRBD2 (6 bases). Germline loops: CDR1 MNHEY, CDR2 SVGEGT. Trimming shortened V by 0 bases and J by 0 bases, and 12 bases separated the two germline ends. CDR3 length: 17 residues.

The chain couples TRBV4-2 to TRBJ2-1; D ambiguous. Trimming cost V 2 bases and J 0 bases, with 5 bases left between them. Germline CDR1 LGHNA, CDR2 YNFKEQ. CDR3 length: 14 residues. The CDR3 region has the DNA TGTGCCAGCAGCCAACGACTCTCCTACAATGAGCAGTTCTTC. Protein product: CASSQRLSYNEQFF.

This chain connects TRBV6-6 to TRBJ2-3; 8 nucleotides match TRBD2. Germline CDR1 and CDR2: MNHNY and SVGAGI (reference sequence). The CDR3 consists of 15 residues. V shed 7 bases and J 1 base; nucleotides not matched to a gene: 7. The CDR3 here is CASTGTSGGTDTQYF. For the CDR3, the DNA is TGTGCCAGCACAGGCACTAGCGGAGGCACAGATACGCAGTATTTT.

The J gene is TRBJ2-3, the V gene TRBV5-1; D call uncertain. The CDR3 runs 14 residues. V gave up 5 bases and J gave up 0 bases, with 10 bases separating them. Germline assignment: CDR1 SGHRS and CDR2 YFSETQ. For the CDR3, the DNA is TGCGCCAGCAGGTCCAGCCCTAGCACAGATACGCAGTATTTT. Translating gives CASRSSPSTDTQYF.

The chain carries TRBV11-2 and TRBJ2-5, with D perhaps matching TRBD1 or TRBD2 (5 bases each). The V end was cut by 1 base, the J end by 5 bases, with 8 bases between. Germline values: CDR1 SGHAT, CDR2 FQNNGV. This CDR3 contains 13 residues. CDR3 region: CASSLGGSETQYF. The CDR3 DNA reads as TGTGCCAGCAGCTTAGGGGGGAGTGAGACCCAGTACTTC.

The chain joins TRBV25-1 to TRBJ1-2, with TRBD1 as a possible D gene (5 bases). Trimming pared 6 bases from V and 3 bases from J, leaving 8 bases between. The CDR3 has 12 residues. Per the germline V gene, CDR1 is MGHDK and CDR2 is SYGVNS. In DNA form, the CDR3 reads TGTGCCAGCAGCCAAGGGGACTATGGCTACACCTTC. It yields the protein CASSQGDYGYTF.

The rearrangement joins TRBV5-4 to TRBJ2-3, with D possibly TRBD2 on 5 matching bases. The germline V and J ends were trimmed by 5 bases and 2 bases, with 9 bases remaining between them. The CDR3 has 13 residues. Germline CDR1 SGHNT, CDR2 YYREEE (reference sequence). CDR3 in DNA: TGTGCCAGCAGGCCGGGAATCACAGATACGCAGTATTTT. Translated: CASRPGITDTQYF.

The V and J genes are TRBV7-3 and TRBJ1-6; TRBD1 agrees at 7 bases. The CDR3 length is 16 residues. V was pared by 0 bases and J by 5 bases, with 4 bases of the junction left unmatched. The germline V gene has CDR1 SGHTA and CDR2 FQGTGA. The CDR3 here is CASSLTGGQNNSPLHF. The CDR3 nucleotides are TGTGCCAGCAGCTTAACGGGGGGACAGAATAATTCACCCCTCCACTTT.

The chain links TRBV9 to TRBJ1-6, with D possibly being TRBD1 (6 bases). The CDR3 loop spans 15 amino acids. V was cut by 2 bases and J by 2 bases, with 8 bases left in between. Germline V gene lookup returns CDR1 SGDLS and CDR2 YYNGEE. The CDR3 protein is CASSVRGTYNSPLHF. The CDR3 DNA is TGTGCCAGCAGCGTTAGGGGGACCTATAATTCACCCCTCCACTTT.

This clone was observed a few times. The rearrangement uses TRBV19 and TRBJ2-7, with TRBD2 matching over 11 bases. The J segment lost 0 bases and the V segment lost 3 bases, leaving 4 bases of the junction unmatched. Germline CDR1 reads LNHDA; CDR2 reads SQIVND (reference sequence). The length of the CDR3 is 16 residues. CDR3 in amino acids: CASSIGTSGSSYEQYF. Here the CDR3 DNA reads TGTGCCAGTAGTATCGGGACTAGCGGAAGCTCCTACGAGCAGTACTTC.

This clone showed up just a few times. This sequence joins TRBV19 and TRBJ1-2; 7 nucleotides agree with TRBD1. This CDR3 comprises 12 residues. J lost 4 bases, V lost 10 bases, and 6 bases had no gene match. CDR1 and CDR2 from the germline V gene are LNHDA and SQIVND (reference sequence). The CDR3 sequence is CATSGQLYGYTF. CDR3 nucleotide sequence: TGTGCCACATCGGGACAGCTCTATGGCTACACCTTC.

This clone turned up a few times. The rearrangement uses TRBV5-1 and TRBJ1-4; D is uncertain. There are 15 residues in the CDR3. V shed 0 bases and J shed 8 bases, with 14 bases lying between them. In germline, CDR1 is SGHRS, CDR2 YFSETQ. CDR3 sequence: CASSLGGQSLEKLFF. DNA of the CDR3: TGCGCCAGCAGCTTGGGAGGGCAGAGCCTAGAAAAACTGTTTTTT.

The chain uses TRBV27 and TRBJ2-5, with D uncertain. The CDR3 has 13 residues. The V and J ends lost 5 bases and 2 bases respectively, with 9 bases between them. Germline CDR1 and CDR2: MNHEY and SMNVEV (reference sequence). The CDR3 DNA reads as TGTGCCAGCAGTACACCTCATCAAGAGACCCAGTACTTC. Encoded protein: CASSTPHQETQYF.

The chain employs TRBV10-1 and TRBJ2-1; 7 nucleotides align to TRBD1. Germline loops: CDR1 WNHNN, CDR2 SYGVQD (reference sequence). CDR3 size: 15 residues. Trimming at V came to 0 bases and at J to 7 bases, leaving 6 bases not matched to a gene. This CDR3 is CASSESRQGANEQFF. The CDR3, as DNA: TGCGCCAGCAGTGAGTCGAGACAGGGTGCAAATGAGCAGTTCTTC.

V usage is TRBV23-1 and J usage is TRBJ2-4; the D gene could be TRBD1 or TRBD2 (5 bases each). TRBV23-1 is designated an ORF whose function remains uncertain. V lost 0 bases, J lost 5 bases, and 14 bases lay in between. The CDR3 is 16 amino acids. The CDR3 nucleotides read TGCGCCAGCAGTCAATCGGCGAGGGGTCATCAAAACATTCAGTACTTC. It translates to CASSQSARGHQNIQYF.

V usage is TRBV19 and J usage is TRBJ2-1; TRBD2 agrees at 10 bases. V lost 3 bases to trimming and J lost 3 bases; unmatched junction nucleotides: 8. CDR1 and CDR2 (germline): LNHDA, SQIVND (reference sequence). The CDR3 has 17 residues. CDR3 DNA: TGTGCCAGTAGTATCAGGACTAGCGGAGCAGACTACAATGAGCAGTTCTTC. The encoded protein is CASSIRTSGADYNEQFF.

V gene TRBV7-8 combines with J gene TRBJ2-7, with D possibly being TRBD1 or TRBD2 (5 bases each). The V gene lost 1 base and the J gene lost 5 bases, with 9 bases spanning the gap. CDR1 is SGHVS and CDR2 is FQNEAQ in the germline V gene. This CDR3 has 13 amino acids. The CDR3 loop reads CASSLGRDHEQYF. In nucleotides, the CDR3 is TGTGCCAGCAGCTTAGGACGGGACCACGAGCAGTACTTC.

V gene TRBV28 combines with J gene TRBJ1-3; the D is unclear. V lost 3 bases to trimming and J lost 0 bases, with 9 bases between them. The CDR3 extends over 15 amino acids. Germline V gene sequence: CDR1 MDHEN, CDR2 SYDVKM. CDR3 DNA: TGTGCCAGCAGTTTTCCGGGAATCTCTGGAAACACCATATATTTT. Translated: CASSFPGISGNTIYF.

The V call is TRBV29-1, the J call TRBJ2-2; TRBD2 aligns across 9 bases. Germline V gene sequence: CDR1 SQVTM, CDR2 ANQGSEA. CDR3 length: 15 residues. Trimming at V came to 7 bases and at J to 4 bases, leaving 10 bases not matched to a gene. CDR3: CSASGTSSFTGELFF. In nucleotides, the CDR3 is TGCAGCGCCTCCGGGACTAGCAGTTTCACCGGGGAGCTGTTTTTT.

This clone has more than one count but fewer than ten. The gene calls are TRBV27 and TRBJ1-5; the D gene is possibly TRBD1 (5 bases). V was pared by 6 bases and J by 0 bases, with 15 bases between. The CDR3 spans 16 residues. The germline CDR1 and CDR2 sequences are MNHEY and SMNVEV (reference sequence). The CDR3 DNA sequence: TGTGCCAGCAGCCCGGACAATCGTTATAGCAATCAGCCCCAGCATTTT. Its protein product is CASSPDNRYSNQPQHF.

The V gene is TRBV3-1 (or the pseudogene TRBV3-2), the J gene TRBJ1-1, with D possibly TRBD1 on 6 matching bases. This CDR3 has 15 amino acids. The germline V gene has CDR1 LGHDT and CDR2 YNNKEL (reference sequence). The V end was cut by 4 bases, the J end by 4 bases, with 16 bases between. The CDR3 region has the DNA TGTGCCAGCAGCCCCCTTTCGAACAGGGCCACTGAAGCTTTCTTT. Residues: CASSPLSNRATEAFF.

J is TRBJ2-1 and V is TRBV19; TRBD1 matches 10 bases. The CDR3 loop spans 15 amino acids. Germline values: CDR1 LNHDA, CDR2 SQIVND (reference sequence). The V segment lost 9 bases and the J segment 7 bases; nucleotides outside the gene matches: 12. The DNA of the CDR3 is TGTGCCAGCACACTCGGGGACAGGGGCCCGAATGAGCAGTTCTTC. It codes for CASTLGDRGPNEQFF. Supplemented by reference TRBV19 and TRBJ2-1, the full variable domain reads DGGITQSPKYLFRKEGQNVTLSCEQNLNHDAMYWYRQDPGQGLRLIYYSQIVNDFQKGDIAEGYSVSREKKESFPLTVTSAQKNPTAFYLCASTLGDRGPNEQFFGPGTRLTVL.